Sequencing of this T cell receptor beta chain was carried out in a study of cytomegalovirus exposure and HLA in healthy donors. A single count supports this clone. Method: immunoSEQ multiplex PCR; TCRdb's copy keeps in-frame clones and lacks some. The sample lists fewer than 85,000 clones, around 94% occurring once. After removal of 3 bases from V and 2 bases from J, the junction contained 1 base not matched to a gene. CDR3 length: 15 residues. Germline lookup yields CDR1 LNHDA and CDR2 SQIVND (reference sequence). The receptor's source is a woman younger than 30 in good health and CMV-seronegative. The V gene is TRBV19, the J gene TRBJ2-1; the match to TRBD2 covers 10 bases. The sample taken for sequencing was PBMCs. CDR3 sequence (DNA): TGTGCCAGTAGTATCGGGACTAGCGCCTACAATGAGCAGTTCTTC. This sequence encodes CASSIGTSAYNEQFF.